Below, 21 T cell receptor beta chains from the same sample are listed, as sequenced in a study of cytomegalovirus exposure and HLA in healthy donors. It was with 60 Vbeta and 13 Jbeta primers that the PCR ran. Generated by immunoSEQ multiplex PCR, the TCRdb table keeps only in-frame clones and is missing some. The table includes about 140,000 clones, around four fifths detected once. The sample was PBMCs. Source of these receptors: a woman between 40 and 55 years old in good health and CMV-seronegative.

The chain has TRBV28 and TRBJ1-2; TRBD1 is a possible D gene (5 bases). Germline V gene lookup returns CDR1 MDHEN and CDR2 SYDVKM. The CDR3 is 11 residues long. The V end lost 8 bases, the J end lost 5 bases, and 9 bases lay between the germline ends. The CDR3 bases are TGTGCCAGCTCAGGGCCGTATGGCTACACCTTC. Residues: CASSGPYGYTF.

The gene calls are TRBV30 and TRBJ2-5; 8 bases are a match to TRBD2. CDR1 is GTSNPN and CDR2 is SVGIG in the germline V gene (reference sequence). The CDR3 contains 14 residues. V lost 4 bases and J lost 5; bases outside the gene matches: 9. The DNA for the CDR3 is TGTGCCTGGAATTCGGGAGGGCCGGGGGAGACCCAGTACTTC. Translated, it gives CAWNSGGPGETQYF.

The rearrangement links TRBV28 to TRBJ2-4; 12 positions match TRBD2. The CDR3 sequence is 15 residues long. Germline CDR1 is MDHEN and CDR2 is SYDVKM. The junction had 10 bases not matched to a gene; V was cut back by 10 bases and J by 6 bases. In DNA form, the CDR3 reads TGTGCCACCGGACTAGCGGGAAGGGTTGGAAACATTCAGTACTTC. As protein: CATGLAGRVGNIQYF.

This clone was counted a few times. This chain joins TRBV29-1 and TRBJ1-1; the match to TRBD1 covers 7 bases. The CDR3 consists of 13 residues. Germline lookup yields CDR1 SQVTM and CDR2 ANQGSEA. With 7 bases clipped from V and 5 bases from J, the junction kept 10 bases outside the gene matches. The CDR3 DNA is TGCAGCGCAAGACAGGGATCATGGACTGAAGCTTTCTTT. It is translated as CSARQGSWTEAFF.

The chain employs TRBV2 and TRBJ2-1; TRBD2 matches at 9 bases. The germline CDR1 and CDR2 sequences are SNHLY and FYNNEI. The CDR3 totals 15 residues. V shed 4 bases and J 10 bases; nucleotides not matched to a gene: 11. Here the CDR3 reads CASSGFSGRLEEQFF. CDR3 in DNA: TGTGCCAGCAGTGGATTTAGCGGGAGACTAGAGGAGCAGTTCTTC.

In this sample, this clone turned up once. The DNA of the CDR3 is TGTGCCAGTAGTATCCGGGGGGCGAATGAGCAGTTCTTC. It is translated as CASSIRGANEQFF. V is TRBV19 and J is TRBJ2-1; D is perhaps TRBD2 (7 bases). Trimming took off 3 bases at V and 7 bases at J, with 10 bases between the two ends. The CDR3 has 13 residues. Germline V gene lookup returns CDR1 LNHDA and CDR2 SQIVND (reference sequence).

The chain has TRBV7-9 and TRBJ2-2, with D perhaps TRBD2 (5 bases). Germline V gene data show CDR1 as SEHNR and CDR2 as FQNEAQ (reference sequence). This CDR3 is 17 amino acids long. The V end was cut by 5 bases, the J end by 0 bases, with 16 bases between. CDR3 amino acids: CASSPRDGEPNTGELFF. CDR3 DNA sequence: TGTGCCAGCAGCCCCCGTGACGGGGAACCGAACACCGGGGAGCTGTTTTTT.

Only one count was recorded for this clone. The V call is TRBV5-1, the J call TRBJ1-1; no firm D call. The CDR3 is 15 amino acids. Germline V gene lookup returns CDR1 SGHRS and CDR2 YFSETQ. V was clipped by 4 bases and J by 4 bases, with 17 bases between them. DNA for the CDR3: TGCGCCAGCAGCCCGCCGCGGTTGGGGAGCACTGAAGCTTTCTTT. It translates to CASSPPRLGSTEAFF.

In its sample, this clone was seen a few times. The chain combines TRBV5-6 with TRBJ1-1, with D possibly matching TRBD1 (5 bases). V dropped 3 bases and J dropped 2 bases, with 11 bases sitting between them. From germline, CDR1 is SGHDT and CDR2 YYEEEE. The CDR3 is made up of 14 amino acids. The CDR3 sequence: CASSWDWTNTEAFF. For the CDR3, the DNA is TGTGCCAGCAGCTGGGACTGGACCAACACTGAAGCTTTCTTT. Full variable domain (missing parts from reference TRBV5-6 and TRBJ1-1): DAGVTQSPTHLIKTRGQQVTLRCSPKSGHDTVSWYQQALGQGPQFIFQYYEEEERQRGNFPDRFSGHQFPNYSSELNVNALLLGDSALYLCASSWDWTNTEAFFGQGTRLTVV.

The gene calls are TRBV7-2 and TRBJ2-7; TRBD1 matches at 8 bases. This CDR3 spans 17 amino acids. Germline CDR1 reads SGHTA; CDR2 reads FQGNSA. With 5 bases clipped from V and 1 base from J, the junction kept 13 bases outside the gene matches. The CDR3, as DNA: TGTGCCAGCAGCCCTCGGACAGGGACATCTAAGTCCTACGAGCAGTACTTC. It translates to CASSPRTGTSKSYEQYF.

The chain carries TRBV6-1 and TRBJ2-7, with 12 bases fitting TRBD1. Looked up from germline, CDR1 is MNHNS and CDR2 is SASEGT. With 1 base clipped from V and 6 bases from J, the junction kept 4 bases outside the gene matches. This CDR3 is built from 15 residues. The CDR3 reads CASSEVLGQGAEQYF. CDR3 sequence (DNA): TGTGCCAGCAGTGAAGTTCTGGGACAGGGGGCCGAGCAGTACTTC.

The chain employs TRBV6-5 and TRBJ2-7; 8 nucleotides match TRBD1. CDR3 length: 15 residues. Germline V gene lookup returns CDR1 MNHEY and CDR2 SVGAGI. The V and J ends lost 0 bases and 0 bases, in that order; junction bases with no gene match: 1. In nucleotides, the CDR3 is TGTGCCAGCAGTTACTCCGGGACAGGCTCCTACGAGCAGTACTTC. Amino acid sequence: CASSYSGTGSYEQYF.

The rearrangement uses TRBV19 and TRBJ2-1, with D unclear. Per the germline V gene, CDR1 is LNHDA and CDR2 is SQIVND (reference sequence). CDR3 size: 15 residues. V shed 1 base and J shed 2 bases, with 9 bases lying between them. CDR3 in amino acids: CASSIAPGAYNEQFF. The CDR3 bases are TGTGCCAGTAGTATAGCCCCAGGTGCCTACAATGAGCAGTTCTTC.

The CDR3 reads CASSPYMRYTQYF. The CDR3 nucleotides read TGTGCCAGCAGCCCCTACATGAGGTATACGCAGTATTTT. The rearrangement joins TRBV7-2 to TRBJ2-3; D is uncertain. V shed 5 bases and J shed 7 bases, with 13 bases lying between them. Germline V gene data show CDR1 as SGHTA and CDR2 as FQGNSA. The CDR3 is 13 amino acids. The full variable domain, with the rest looked up from reference TRBV7-2 and TRBJ2-3, is GAGVSQSPSNKVTEKGKDVELRCDPISGHTALYWYRQSLGQGLEFLIYFQGNSAPDKSGLPSDRFSAERTGGSVSTLTIQRTQQEDSAVYLCASSPYMRYTQYFGPGTRLTVL.

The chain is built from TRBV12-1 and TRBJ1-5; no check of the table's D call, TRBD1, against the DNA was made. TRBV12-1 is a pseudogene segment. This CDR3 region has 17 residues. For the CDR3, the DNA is TGTGCCAGCAGCTCAAAACCCGGGACAGCCAACAATCAGCCCCAGCATTTT. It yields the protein CASSSKPGTANNQPQHF.

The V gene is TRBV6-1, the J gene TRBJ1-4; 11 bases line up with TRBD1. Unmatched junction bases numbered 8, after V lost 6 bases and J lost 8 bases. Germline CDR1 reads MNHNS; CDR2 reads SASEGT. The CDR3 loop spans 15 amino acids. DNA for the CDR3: TGTGCCAGCAGCAACCCGGGACAGGGGGTAGAAAAACTGTTTTTT. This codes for CASSNPGQGVEKLFF.

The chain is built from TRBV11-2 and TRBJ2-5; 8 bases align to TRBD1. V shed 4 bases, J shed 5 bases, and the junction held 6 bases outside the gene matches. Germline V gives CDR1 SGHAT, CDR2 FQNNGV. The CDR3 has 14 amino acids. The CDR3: CASSSRGLRETQYF. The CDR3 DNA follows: TGTGCCAGCAGCTCCAGGGGGCTTCGTGAGACCCAGTACTTC.

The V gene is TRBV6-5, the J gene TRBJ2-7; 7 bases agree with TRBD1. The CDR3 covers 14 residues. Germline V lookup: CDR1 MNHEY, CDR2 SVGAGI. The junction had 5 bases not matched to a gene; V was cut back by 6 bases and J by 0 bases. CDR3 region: CASRKQGISYEQYF. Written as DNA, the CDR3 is TGTGCCAGCAGGAAACAGGGGATCTCCTACGAGCAGTACTTC.

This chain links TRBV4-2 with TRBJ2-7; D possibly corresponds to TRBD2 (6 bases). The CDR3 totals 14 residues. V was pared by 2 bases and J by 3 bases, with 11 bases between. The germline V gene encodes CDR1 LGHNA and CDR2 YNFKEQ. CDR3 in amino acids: CASSQRRTNYEQYF. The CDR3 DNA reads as TGTGCCAGCAGCCAAAGGCGGACTAACTACGAGCAGTACTTC.

CDR3 DNA: TGTGCCAGCAGTTTAGGATATGGTGGACTAGGGGACAATGAGCAGTTCTTC. Residues: CASSLGYGGLGDNEQFF. The chain has TRBV27 and TRBJ2-1; 7 positions match TRBD2. Per the germline V gene, CDR1 is MNHEY and CDR2 is SMNVEV (reference sequence). This CDR3 has 17 residues. With V trimmed by 2 bases and J by 5 bases, 12 bases remained unmatched.

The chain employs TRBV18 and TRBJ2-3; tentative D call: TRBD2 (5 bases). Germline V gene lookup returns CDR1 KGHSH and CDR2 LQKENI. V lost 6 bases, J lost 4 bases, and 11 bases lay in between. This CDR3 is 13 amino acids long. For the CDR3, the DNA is TGTGCCAGCTCTTGGAGCGGATCAGATACGCAGTATTTT. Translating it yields CASSWSGSDTQYF. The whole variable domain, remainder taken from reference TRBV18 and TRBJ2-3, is NAGVMQNPRHLVRRRGQEARLRCSPMKGHSHVYWYRQLPEEGLKFMVYLQKENIIDESGMPKERFSAEFPKEGPSILRIQQVVRGDSAAYFCASSWSGSDTQYFGPGTRLTVL.